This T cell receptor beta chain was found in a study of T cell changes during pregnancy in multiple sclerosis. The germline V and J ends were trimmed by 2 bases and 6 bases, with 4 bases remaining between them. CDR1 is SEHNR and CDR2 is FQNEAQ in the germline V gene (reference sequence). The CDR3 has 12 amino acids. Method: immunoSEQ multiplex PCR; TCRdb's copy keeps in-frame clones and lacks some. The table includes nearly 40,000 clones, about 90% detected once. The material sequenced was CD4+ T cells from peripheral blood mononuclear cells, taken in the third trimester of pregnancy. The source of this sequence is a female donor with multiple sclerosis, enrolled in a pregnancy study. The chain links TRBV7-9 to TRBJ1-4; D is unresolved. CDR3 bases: TGTGCCAGCAGCTTACGGGATGAAAAACTGTTTTTT. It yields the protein CASSLRDEKLFF.